This entry concerns a single TCR beta chain. The sample is drawn from a study of blood T cell repertoires in COVID-19. The CDR3 is 15 amino acids. The ends lost 1 base at V and 5 bases at J; junction bases unmatched: 7. Germline V lookup: CDR1 SGHRS, CDR2 YFSETQ. Measured with immunoSEQ multiplex PCR; TCRdb has only the in-frame clones, and not every one. The sample consists of hundreds of thousands of clones, approximately 85% of them appearing once. This TCR was sampled from a man aged 50 to 60 with COVID-19, enrolled during active disease. The sample consisted of peripheral blood. The genes are TRBV5-1 and TRBJ1-1, with TRBD1 matching over 8 bases. CDR3 in DNA: TGCGCCAGCAGCTTGCCCCAGGGGGCCAGGACTGAAGCTTTCTTT. It is translated as CASSLPQGARTEAFF.